What follows are 28 T cell receptor beta chains derived from one specimen sequenced in a study of vaccination effects on CD4 cells after COVID-19. Sequencing in the ViraFEST assay came after antigen-specific CD4+ T cells had been expanded with viral peptide pools, which were used to stimulate PBMC. Cultured cells yielded isolated CD4+ T cells after 10 to 11 days. Recipients of the vaccine had no prior SARS-CoV-2 infection and negative nucleocapsid antibodies. Profiling relied on immunoSEQ multiplex PCR, and the TCRdb table lists in-frame clones only, not all of them. Of 74,000 or so clones in the sample, 75% to 90% were seen once. For these TCRs, the target antigens are not known. Specimen: CD4+ T cells from PBMCs cultured with SARS-CoV-2 spike peptides, collected before COVID-19 vaccination. The source of these receptors is a human donor who received a COVID-19 vaccine.

The chain links TRBV10-3 to TRBJ1-3; D not certain. Germline CDR1 is ENHRY and CDR2 is SYGVKD. The CDR3 runs to 17 residues. V gave up 3 bases and J gave up 0 bases, with 15 bases separating them. The CDR3 is CAISESKDTSSGNTIYF. CDR3 DNA sequence: TGTGCCATCAGTGAATCTAAGGATACGAGCTCTGGAAACACCATATATTTT.

The V gene is TRBV6-1, the J gene TRBJ1-6; 11 bases agree with TRBD1. This CDR3 comprises 16 residues. Germline assignment: CDR1 MNHNS and CDR2 SASEGT. Trimming at V came to 3 bases and at J to 5 bases, leaving 3 bases not matched to a gene. DNA of the CDR3: TGTGCCAGCAGTGATTGGACAGGGGGCAATAATTCACCCCTCCACTTT. Amino acid sequence: CASSDWTGGNNSPLHF.

The chain carries TRBV6-6 and TRBJ1-2; the D gene is possibly TRBD1 (5 bases). This CDR3 spans 17 amino acids. V was pared by 5 bases and J by 0 bases, with 19 bases between. CDR1 is MNHNY, CDR2 SVGAGI, per germline (reference sequence). CDR3: CASSPDERLGANYGYTF. In nucleotides, the CDR3 is TGTGCCAGCAGTCCAGACGAGAGGTTGGGGGCTAACTATGGCTACACCTTC.

The chain has TRBV19 and TRBJ1-2; a possible D gene is TRBD1 (5 bases). CDR3 size: 13 residues. The germline V and J ends were trimmed by 1 base and 8 bases, with 11 bases remaining between them. Per germline, CDR1 LNHDA and CDR2 SQIVND (reference sequence). The CDR3 spells CASSIAAGQGYTF. In DNA, the CDR3 is TGTGCCAGTAGTATAGCGGCAGGACAAGGCTACACCTTC.

This chain uses TRBV6-5 with TRBJ1-6; D uncertain. Per the germline V gene, CDR1 is MNHEY and CDR2 is SVGAGI. This CDR3 is 11 amino acids long. V was pared by 5 bases and J by 13 bases, with 9 bases between. In nucleotides, the CDR3 is TGTGCCAGCAGTCTAGGCATTCCCCTCCACTTT. Residues: CASSLGIPLHF.

The chain uses TRBV5-1 and TRBJ2-4, with D possibly matching TRBD2 (5 bases). CDR1 is SGHRS, CDR2 YFSETQ, per germline. V shed 2 bases and J shed 1 base, with 19 bases lying between them. The CDR3 extends over 18 amino acids. CDR3 nucleotide sequence: TGCGCCAGCAGCTTTAAATCCCCGTCGGGGTCGGCCAAAAACATTCAGTACTTC. Translation: CASSFKSPSGSAKNIQYF.

The genes are TRBV11-3 and TRBJ1-1, with D maybe TRBD1 (5 bases). The CDR3 contains 19 residues. V was trimmed by 3 bases and J by 1 base, leaving 24 bases between them. Germline CDR1 and CDR2: SGHNT and YENEEA. CDR3 residues: CASSFTSGSAGGENTEAFF. The CDR3 bases are TGTGCCAGCAGCTTCACCTCAGGGAGCGCCGGAGGGGAGAACACTGAAGCTTTCTTT.

This clone was seen a few times. The chain carries TRBV7-2 and TRBJ2-2, with a weak D call TRBD2 (6 bases). This CDR3 is built from 17 residues. Germline V lookup: CDR1 SGHTA, CDR2 FQGNSA. V was clipped by 5 bases and J by 6 bases, with 22 bases between them. The CDR3 coding sequence is TGTGCCAGCAGCGGAGAGGTGGTGGGACTCTTGTCCGGGGAGCTGTTTTTT. Translating gives CASSGEVVGLLSGELFF.

The gene calls are TRBV9 and TRBJ2-2; D remains ambiguous. The V gene lost 0 bases and the J gene lost 3 bases, with 9 bases spanning the gap. The CDR3 length is 15 residues. CDR1 and CDR2 (germline): SGDLS, YYNGEE. The CDR3, as DNA: TGTGCCAGCAGCGTAGAGATCGCAGACACCGGGGAGCTGTTTTTT. Translated: CASSVEIADTGELFF.

The chain couples TRBV3-1 (or the pseudogene TRBV3-2) to TRBJ2-1; D is uncertain. Trimming removed 0 bases from V and 5 bases from J, with 5 bases in between. The CDR3 totals 13 residues. The germline gives CDR1 LGHDT, CDR2 YNNKEL (reference sequence). CDR3 protein: CASSQETDNEQFF. The CDR3 DNA is TGTGCCAGCAGCCAAGAGACTGACAATGAGCAGTTCTTC.

This clone was seen a single time. This chain uses TRBV11-2 with TRBJ2-1; 8 nucleotides match TRBD1. CDR1 is SGHAT, CDR2 FQNNGV, per germline. The CDR3 loop spans 14 amino acids. The junction had 5 bases not matched to a gene; V was cut back by 7 bases and J by 3 bases. The chain's CDR3 is CASMTGVVYNEQFF. Here the CDR3 DNA reads TGTGCCAGCATGACAGGGGTGGTCTACAATGAGCAGTTCTTC.

This chain uses TRBV5-1 with TRBJ2-5; 14 nucleotides agree with TRBD2. Losses at the gene ends were 4 bases for V and 2 bases for J; bases not matched to a gene: 4. The CDR3 is 16 residues long. Germline loops: CDR1 SGHRS, CDR2 YFSETQ. The CDR3 reads CASSPGLAGGQETQYF. CDR3 coding DNA: TGCGCCAGCAGCCCCGGACTAGCGGGGGGTCAAGAGACCCAGTACTTC.

The chain couples TRBV28 to TRBJ1-1; unclear D gene. Between the trimmed V and J ends, which lost 5 bases and 7 bases, there was a span of 8 bases. From germline, CDR1 is MDHEN and CDR2 SYDVKM. CDR3 size: 11 residues. CDR3 in DNA: TGTGCCAGCAGTCTTCAGCGTGAAGCTTTCTTT. Its protein is CASSLQREAFF.

J is TRBJ2-1 and V is TRBV24-1; D is perhaps TRBD1 (7 bases). The CDR3 consists of 16 residues. V was clipped by 4 bases and J by 6 bases, with 18 bases between them. Germline V CDR1 and CDR2: KGHDR, SFDVKD. For the CDR3, the DNA is TGTGCCACCAGTGACCCCGGGACAGAGGGGGGCAATGAGCAGTTCTTC. It codes for CATSDPGTEGGNEQFF.

This sequence joins TRBV7-2 and TRBJ1-5; 9 positions agree with TRBD1. J lost 4 bases, V lost 6 bases, and 4 bases had no gene match. This CDR3 has 14 amino acids. Looked up from germline, CDR1 is SGHTA and CDR2 is FQGNSA. The CDR3 coding sequence is TGTGCCAGCAGTTTCGGACAGGGGAATCAGCCCCAGCATTTT. Translation gives CASSFGQGNQPQHF.

This chain links TRBV29-1 with TRBJ2-6; no definite D call. The V gene's germline CDR1 is SQVTM and CDR2 ANQGSEA. Trimming removed 6 bases at V and 0 bases at J, with 3 bases between. The CDR3 has 12 residues. The CDR3 region is CSVTSGANVLTF. The CDR3 coding sequence is TGCAGCGTAACCTCTGGGGCCAACGTCCTGACTTTC.

This clone was counted a few times. The rearrangement uses TRBV2 and TRBJ2-7; 8 positions agree with TRBD1. V trimming: 6 bases; J trimming: 1 base; junction bases outside the gene matches: 11. Germline CDR1 and CDR2: SNHLY and FYNNEI. This CDR3 has 16 residues. CDR3 nucleotides: TGTGCCAGCAGACTGTCCAGGGGGCGAGGATCCTACGAGCAGTACGTC. Translating it yields CASRLSRGRGSYEQYV.

V and J are TRBV2 and TRBJ2-5; TRBD2 agrees at 10 bases. The CDR3 extends over 15 amino acids. V lost 6 bases to trimming and J lost 6 bases; unmatched junction nucleotides: 10. Germline lookup yields CDR1 SNHLY and CDR2 FYNNEI. The CDR3 region is CASRTGSSGGQTQYF. The CDR3 DNA sequence: TGTGCCAGCAGGACAGGATCTAGCGGGGGTCAGACCCAGTACTTC.

The CDR3 DNA follows: TGCGCCAGCAGCCCTGGCCGGGCTGGGAGGAACACTGAAGCTTTCTTT. The encoded protein is CASSPGRAGRNTEAFF. This chain joins TRBV5-1 and TRBJ1-1; D is undetermined. Germline lookup yields CDR1 SGHRS and CDR2 YFSETQ. The CDR3 runs 16 residues. Trimming stripped 4 bases from V and 1 base from J, with 17 bases between.

The CDR3 region is CAWGGQGDTEAFF. As DNA, the CDR3 is TGTGCCTGGGGTGGACAGGGGGACACTGAAGCTTTCTTT. This chain links TRBV30 with TRBJ1-1; TRBD1 matches at 10 bases. The CDR3 length is 13 residues. After removal of 5 bases from V and 3 bases from J, the junction contained 3 bases not matched to a gene. Looked up from germline, CDR1 is GTSNPN and CDR2 is SVGIG (reference sequence).

The J gene is TRBJ2-5, the V gene TRBV6-2 or TRBV6-3; TRBD2 might be the D (6 bases). This CDR3 region has 12 residues. V gave up 2 bases and J gave up 7 bases, with 8 bases separating them. CDR1 is MNHEY and CDR2 is SVGEGT in the germline V gene. CDR3 in DNA: TGTGCCAGCAGTTACAGGAGGGCGACCCAGTACTTC. This gives the protein CASSYRRATQYF.

This clone occurred a few times. V and J are TRBV5-1 and TRBJ2-2, with 8 nucleotides matching TRBD1. The CDR3 has 15 amino acids. V shed 1 base, J shed 7 bases, and the junction held 6 bases outside the gene matches. CDR1 and CDR2 from the germline V gene are SGHRS and YFSETQ. The CDR3 DNA reads TGCGCCAGCAGCTTGAGTTGGACAGGGAACGGGGAGCTGTTTTTT. This encodes CASSLSWTGNGELFF.

This chain joins TRBV7-2 and TRBJ1-1; 7 bases line up with TRBD1. J was trimmed by 4 bases and V by 1 base; bases with no gene match: 6. CDR3 size: 15 residues. In germline, CDR1 is SGHTA, CDR2 FQGNSA. The CDR3 spells CASSLVGTEVTEAFF. Written as DNA, the CDR3 is TGTGCCAGCAGCTTAGTGGGGACAGAGGTCACTGAAGCTTTCTTT.

The chain joins TRBV9 to TRBJ2-5; no clear D. V was pared by 3 bases and J by 5 bases, with 20 bases between. Germline assignment: CDR1 SGDLS and CDR2 YYNGEE. CDR3 length equals 16 residues. Here the CDR3 DNA reads TGTGCCAGCAGCGCCTTACAGATGGGATCCTGGGAGACCCAGTACTTC. Protein product: CASSALQMGSWETQYF. Combining the CDR3 with reference TRBV9 and TRBJ2-5 gives the whole variable domain DSGVTQTPKHLITATGQRVTLRCSPRSGDLSVYWYQQSLDQGLQFLIQYYNGEERAKGNILERFSAQQFPDLHSELNLSSLELGDSALYFCASSALQMGSWETQYFGPGTRLLVL.

This clone has only a few counts. The rearrangement joins TRBV7-9 to TRBJ1-3, with no clear D. Trimming cost V 7 bases and J 5 bases, with 12 bases left between them. CDR1 is SEHNR and CDR2 is FQNEAQ in the germline V gene (reference sequence). The CDR3 is 13 amino acids. The CDR3 is CASTRLGRNTIYF. CDR3 nucleotide sequence: TGTGCCAGCACCCGTCTAGGCAGAAACACCATATATTTT.

The rearrangement uses TRBV5-1 and TRBJ1-2; unclear D gene. V was clipped by 0 bases and J by 5 bases, with 17 bases between them. Germline CDR1 and CDR2: SGHRS and YFSETQ. CDR3 size: 16 residues. CDR3 sequence reads: CASSLEVAAGVYGYTF. For the CDR3, the DNA is TGCGCCAGCAGCTTGGAGGTGGCGGCTGGGGTTTATGGCTACACCTTC.

The genes are TRBV11-2 and TRBJ2-2; TRBD2 aligns across 9 bases. This CDR3 has 19 residues. Germline CDR1 and CDR2: SGHAT and FQNNGV. Trimming took 6 bases from V and 0 from J; bases not matched to a gene: 14. The CDR3, as DNA: TGTGCCAGCAGATCCTGGAGGGAGCGGGGGGCGACGAACACCGGGGAGCTGTTTTTT. This gives the protein CASRSWRERGATNTGELFF.

The V call is TRBV30, the J call TRBJ1-6; no reliable D call. The CDR3 is 17 amino acids. Per germline, CDR1 GTSNPN and CDR2 SVGIG (reference sequence). Trimming pared 1 base from V and 0 bases from J, leaving 13 bases between. Here the CDR3 DNA reads TGTGCCTGGAGTGCCAGTTCGTGGAGCTCCTATAATTCACCCCTCCACTTT. Amino acid sequence: CAWSASSWSSYNSPLHF.